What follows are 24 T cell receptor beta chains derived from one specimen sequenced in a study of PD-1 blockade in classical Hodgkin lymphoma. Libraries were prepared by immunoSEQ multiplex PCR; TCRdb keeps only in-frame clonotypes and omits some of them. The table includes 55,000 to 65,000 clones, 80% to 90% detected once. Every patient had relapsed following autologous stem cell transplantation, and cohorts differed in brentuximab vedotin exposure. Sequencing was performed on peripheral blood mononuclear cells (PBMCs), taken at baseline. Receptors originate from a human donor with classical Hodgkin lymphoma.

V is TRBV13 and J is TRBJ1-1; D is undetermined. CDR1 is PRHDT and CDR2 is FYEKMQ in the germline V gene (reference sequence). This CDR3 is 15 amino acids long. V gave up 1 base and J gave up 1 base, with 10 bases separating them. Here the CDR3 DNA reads TGTGCCAGCAGCTTAGAACCGGGGAAGAACACTGAAGCTTTCTTT. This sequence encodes CASSLEPGKNTEAFF.

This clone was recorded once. This CDR3 is CASRTGATDTQYF. The DNA of the CDR3 is TGTGCCAGCAGGACAGGAGCCACAGATACGCAGTATTTT. The genes are TRBV6-5 and TRBJ2-3, with D possibly TRBD1 on 6 matching bases. The length of the CDR3 is 13 residues. Trimming pared 6 bases from V and 2 bases from J, leaving 9 bases between. In germline, CDR1 is MNHEY, CDR2 SVGAGI.

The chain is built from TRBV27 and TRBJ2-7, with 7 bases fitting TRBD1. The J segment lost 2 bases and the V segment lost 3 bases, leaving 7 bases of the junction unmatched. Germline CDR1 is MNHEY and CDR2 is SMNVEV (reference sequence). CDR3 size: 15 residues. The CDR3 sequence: CASSLTGFYPYEQYF. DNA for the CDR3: TGTGCCAGCAGTTTGACAGGGTTTTATCCCTACGAGCAGTACTTC.

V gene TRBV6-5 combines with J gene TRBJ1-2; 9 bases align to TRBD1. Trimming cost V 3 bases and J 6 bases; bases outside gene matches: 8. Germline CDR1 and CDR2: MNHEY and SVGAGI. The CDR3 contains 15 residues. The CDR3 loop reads CASSYRGGQGNGYTF. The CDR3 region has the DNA TGTGCCAGCAGTTATAGGGGGGGACAGGGAAATGGCTACACCTTC.

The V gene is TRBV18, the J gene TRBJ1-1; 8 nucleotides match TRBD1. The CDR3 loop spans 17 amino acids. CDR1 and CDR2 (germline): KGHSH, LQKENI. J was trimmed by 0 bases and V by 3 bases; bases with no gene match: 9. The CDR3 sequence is CASSPRTGRLMNTEAFF. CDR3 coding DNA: TGTGCCAGCTCACCCAGGACAGGGCGATTAATGAACACTGAAGCTTTCTTT.

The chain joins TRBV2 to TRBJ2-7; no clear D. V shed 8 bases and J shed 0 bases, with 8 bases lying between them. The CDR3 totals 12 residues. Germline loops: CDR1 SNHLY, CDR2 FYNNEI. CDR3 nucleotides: TGTGCCAGCGGCGTGAGCTCCTACGAGCAGTACTTC. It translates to CASGVSSYEQYF.

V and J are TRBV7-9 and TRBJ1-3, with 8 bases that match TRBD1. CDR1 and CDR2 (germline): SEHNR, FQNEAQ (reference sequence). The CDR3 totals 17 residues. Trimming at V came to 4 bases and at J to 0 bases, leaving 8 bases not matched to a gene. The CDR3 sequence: CASSSNRDRYSGNTIYF. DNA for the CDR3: TGTGCCAGCAGCTCGAACAGGGACAGGTACTCTGGAAACACCATATATTTT.

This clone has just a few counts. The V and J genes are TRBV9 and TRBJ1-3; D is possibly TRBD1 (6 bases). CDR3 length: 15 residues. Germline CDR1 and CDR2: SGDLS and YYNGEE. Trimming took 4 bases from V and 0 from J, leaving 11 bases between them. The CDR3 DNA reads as TGTGCCAGCAGCCCGGACAGTAGCTCTGGAAACACCATATATTTT. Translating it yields CASSPDSSSGNTIYF.

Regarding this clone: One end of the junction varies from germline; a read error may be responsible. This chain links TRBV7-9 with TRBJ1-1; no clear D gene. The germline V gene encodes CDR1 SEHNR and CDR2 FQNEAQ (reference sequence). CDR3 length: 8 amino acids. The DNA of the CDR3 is TGTGCCAGCAGCCCACGGTCCTTT. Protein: CASSPRSF.

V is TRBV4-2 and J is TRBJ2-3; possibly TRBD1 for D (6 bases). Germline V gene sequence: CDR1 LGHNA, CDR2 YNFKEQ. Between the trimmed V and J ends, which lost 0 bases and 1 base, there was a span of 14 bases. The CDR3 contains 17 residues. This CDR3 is CASSQEWGRRGTDTQYF. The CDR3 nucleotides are TGTGCCAGCAGCCAAGAATGGGGGCGTCGTGGCACAGATACGCAGTATTTT.

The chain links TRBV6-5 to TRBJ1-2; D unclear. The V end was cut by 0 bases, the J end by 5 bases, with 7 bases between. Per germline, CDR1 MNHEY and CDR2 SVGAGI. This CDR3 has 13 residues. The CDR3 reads CASSYSSLYGYTF. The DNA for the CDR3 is TGTGCCAGCAGTTACTCGAGTTTGTATGGCTACACCTTC.

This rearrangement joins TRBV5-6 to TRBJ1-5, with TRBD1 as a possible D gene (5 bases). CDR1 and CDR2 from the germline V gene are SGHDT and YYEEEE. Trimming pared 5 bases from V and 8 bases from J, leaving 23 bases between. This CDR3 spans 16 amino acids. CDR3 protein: CASSSFGKGTLEPQHF. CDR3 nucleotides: TGTGCCAGCAGTTCCTTTGGGAAAGGGACCCTCGAGCCCCAGCATTTT. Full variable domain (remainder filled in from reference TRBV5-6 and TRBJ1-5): DAGVTQSPTHLIKTRGQQVTLRCSPKSGHDTVSWYQQALGQGPQFIFQYYEEEERQRGNFPDRFSGHQFPNYSSELNVNALLLGDSALYLCASSSFGKGTLEPQHFGDGTRLSIL.

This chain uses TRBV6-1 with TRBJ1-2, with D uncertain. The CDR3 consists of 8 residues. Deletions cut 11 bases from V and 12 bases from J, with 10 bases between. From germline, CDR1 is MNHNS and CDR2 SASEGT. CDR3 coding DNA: TGTGCCGTGGCCGGCGACACCTTC. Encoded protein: CAVAGDTF.

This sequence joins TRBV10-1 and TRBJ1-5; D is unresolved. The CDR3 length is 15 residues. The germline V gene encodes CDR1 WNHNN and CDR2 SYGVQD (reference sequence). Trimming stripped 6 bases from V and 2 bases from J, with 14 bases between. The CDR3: CASSLRVTGNQPQHF. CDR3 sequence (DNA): TGCGCCAGCAGCCTAAGGGTTACGGGCAATCAGCCCCAGCATTTT.

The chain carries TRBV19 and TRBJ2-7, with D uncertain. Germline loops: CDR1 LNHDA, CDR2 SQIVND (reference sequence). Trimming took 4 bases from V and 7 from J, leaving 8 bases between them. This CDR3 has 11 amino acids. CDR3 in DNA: TGTGCCAGTAGTAACTTCTGGGAGCAGTACTTC. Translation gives CASSNFWEQYF.

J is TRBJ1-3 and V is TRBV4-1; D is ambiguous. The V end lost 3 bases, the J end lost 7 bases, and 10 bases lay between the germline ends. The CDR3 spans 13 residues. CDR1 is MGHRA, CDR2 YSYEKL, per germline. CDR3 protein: CASSQEVFNTIYF. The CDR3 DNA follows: TGCGCCAGCAGCCAGGAAGTCTTTAACACCATATATTTT.

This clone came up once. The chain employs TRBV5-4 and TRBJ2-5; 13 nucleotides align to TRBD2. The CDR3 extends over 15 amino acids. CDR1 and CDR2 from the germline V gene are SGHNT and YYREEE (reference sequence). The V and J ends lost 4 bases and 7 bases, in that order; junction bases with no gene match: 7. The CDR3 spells CASSPGLAGVGTQYF. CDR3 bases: TGTGCCAGCAGCCCCGGACTAGCGGGGGTAGGGACCCAGTACTTC.

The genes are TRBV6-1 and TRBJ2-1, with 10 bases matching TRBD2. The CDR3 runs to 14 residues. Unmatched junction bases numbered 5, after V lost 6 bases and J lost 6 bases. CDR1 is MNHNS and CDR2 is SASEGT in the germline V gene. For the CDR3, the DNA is TGTGCCAGCAGCCTAGCGGGGGACTTCAATGAGCAGTTCTTC. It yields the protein CASSLAGDFNEQFF.

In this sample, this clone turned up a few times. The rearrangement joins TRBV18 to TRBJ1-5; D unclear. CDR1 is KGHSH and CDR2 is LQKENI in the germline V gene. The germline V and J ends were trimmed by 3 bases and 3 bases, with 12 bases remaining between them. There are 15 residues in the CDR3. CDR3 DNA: TGTGCCAGCTCACCTTTTGCACAACTCAATCAGCCCCAGCATTTT. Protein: CASSPFAQLNQPQHF.

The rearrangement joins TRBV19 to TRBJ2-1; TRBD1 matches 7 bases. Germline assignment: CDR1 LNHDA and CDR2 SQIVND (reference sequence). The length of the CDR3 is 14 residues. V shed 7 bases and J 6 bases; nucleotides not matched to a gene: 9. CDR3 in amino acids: CASNNRGEGNEQFF. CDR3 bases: TGTGCCAGTAATAACAGGGGAGAGGGCAATGAGCAGTTCTTC.

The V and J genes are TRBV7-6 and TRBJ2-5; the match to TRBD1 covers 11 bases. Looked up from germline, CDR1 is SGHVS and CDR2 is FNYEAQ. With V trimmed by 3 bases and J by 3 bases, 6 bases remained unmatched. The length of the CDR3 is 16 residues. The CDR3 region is CASSFFGQGAKETQYF. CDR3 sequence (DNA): TGTGCCAGCAGCTTCTTCGGACAGGGGGCGAAAGAGACCCAGTACTTC.

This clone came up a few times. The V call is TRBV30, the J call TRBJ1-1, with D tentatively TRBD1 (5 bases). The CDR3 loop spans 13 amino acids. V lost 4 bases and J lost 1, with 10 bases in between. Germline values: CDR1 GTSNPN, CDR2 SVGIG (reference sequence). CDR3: CAWTAQENTEAFF. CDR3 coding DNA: TGTGCCTGGACGGCACAGGAGAACACTGAAGCTTTCTTT.

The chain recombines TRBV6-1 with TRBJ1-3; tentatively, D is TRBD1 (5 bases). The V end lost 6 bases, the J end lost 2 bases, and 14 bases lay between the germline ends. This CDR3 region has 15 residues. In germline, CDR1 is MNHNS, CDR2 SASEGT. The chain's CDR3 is CASSDSPGPGNTIYF. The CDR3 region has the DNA TGTGCCAGCAGCGATTCCCCAGGGCCTGGAAACACCATATATTTT.

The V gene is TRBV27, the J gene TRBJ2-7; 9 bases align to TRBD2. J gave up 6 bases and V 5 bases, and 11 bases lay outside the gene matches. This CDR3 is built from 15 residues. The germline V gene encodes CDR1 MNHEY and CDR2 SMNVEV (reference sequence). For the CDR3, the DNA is TGTGCCAGCAGTACCCGCGGGGGGGAGGTCCTCGAGCAGTACTTC. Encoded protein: CASSTRGGEVLEQYF.